The source of this T cell receptor beta chain is a study of shared clonotypes between healthy human individuals. The data were produced by immunoSEQ multiplex PCR, yet TCRdb's version contains in-frame clones alone and is incomplete. The sample holds approximately 1,500,000 clones, 95% to 99% seen once. As regards this clone: Other DNA sequences in this sample translate to the same CDR3.

Germline CDR1 and CDR2: SGHAT and FQNNGV. This CDR3 is built from 12 residues. Trimming removed 3 bases at V and 5 bases at J, with 7 bases between. The clonotype was recovered from a man aged 25 to 45 in good health. The material sequenced was naive CD4+ T cells sorted from blood. The sample's subset: CD45RA+ positively selected. The V and J genes are TRBV11-2 and TRBJ2-5; D might be TRBD1 (5 bases). The CDR3 region is CASSFRGETQYF. CDR3 nucleotides: TGTGCCAGCAGCTTTAGGGGCGAGACCCAGTACTTC.